The 8 T cell receptor beta chains listed next were all sequenced from one sample in a study of T cell responses to AZD1222 COVID-19 vaccine. The protocol was immunoSEQ multiplex PCR, while the TCRdb copy is restricted to in-frame clones and leaves out a portion. The profile shows some 99,000 clones, about 88% of them singletons. This specimen was peripheral blood, taken on day 0 of AZD1222 vaccination. The source is an adult in good health.

This chain joins TRBV5-6 and TRBJ2-3; D is ambiguous. This CDR3 comprises 12 residues. Germline V gene lookup returns CDR1 SGHDT and CDR2 YYEEEE. V was clipped by 0 bases and J by 5 bases, with 4 bases between them. The CDR3 loop is CASSLDRDTQYF. The CDR3 bases are TGTGCCAGCAGCTTGGACAGAGATACGCAGTATTTT.

The chain carries TRBV29-1 and TRBJ2-2; 7 nucleotides match TRBD2. Germline CDR1 reads SQVTM; CDR2 reads ANQGSEA. The CDR3 runs to 14 residues. Losses at the gene ends were 4 bases for V and 1 base for J; bases not matched to a gene: 3. DNA of the CDR3: TGCAGCGTTGGCTGGGGGGGGAACACCGGGGAGCTGTTTTTT. Translated: CSVGWGGNTGELFF.

The chain carries TRBV6-5 and TRBJ1-1, with D perhaps TRBD1 (6 bases). This CDR3 spans 12 amino acids. CDR1 is MNHEY, CDR2 SVGAGI, per germline. V lost 6 bases to trimming and J lost 8 bases, with 13 bases between them. CDR3 bases: TGTGCCAGCAGAGGCGACAGGCCGGAAGCTTTCTTT. Its protein is CASRGDRPEAFF.

This chain joins TRBV7-9 and TRBJ2-7; D ambiguous. Germline V CDR1 and CDR2: SEHNR, FQNEAQ (reference sequence). Trimming stripped 5 bases from V and 6 bases from J, with 11 bases between. The CDR3 totals 12 residues. CDR3 protein: CASSPGPSEQYF. CDR3 coding DNA: TGTGCCAGCAGCCCTGGACCGTCCGAGCAGTACTTC.

The CDR3 nucleotides are TGCGCCAGCAGCTTGGAAGGGGACTATGGCTACACCTTC. Translated: CASSLEGDYGYTF. The chain combines TRBV5-1 with TRBJ1-2, with D maybe TRBD1 (5 bases). The length of the CDR3 is 13 residues. Germline V gene sequence: CDR1 SGHRS, CDR2 YFSETQ. Trimming removed 0 bases from V and 3 bases from J, with 6 bases in between.

This rearrangement joins TRBV19 to TRBJ2-7; 11 bases are shared with TRBD2. This CDR3 has 15 residues. V lost 7 bases to trimming and J lost 0 bases; unmatched junction nucleotides: 5. The V gene's germline CDR1 is LNHDA and CDR2 SQIVND (reference sequence). The CDR3 reads CASTPTSGVSYEQYF. CDR3 bases: TGTGCCAGTACCCCGACTAGCGGGGTCTCCTACGAGCAGTACTTC.

The rearrangement joins TRBV11-1 to TRBJ2-2; 8 bases align to TRBD2. The CDR3 runs to 15 residues. V was pared by 9 bases and J by 4 bases, with 10 bases of the junction left unmatched. Germline V gives CDR1 SGHAT, CDR2 FQDESV (reference sequence). The CDR3 is CASRPRLAGTGELFF. The CDR3 DNA follows: TGTGCCAGTCGACCCCGCCTAGCGGGCACCGGGGAGCTGTTTTTT. The variable domain in full, with the rest retrieved from reference TRBV11-1 and TRBJ2-2, is EAEVAQSPRYKITEKSQAVAFWCDPISGHATLYWYRQILGQGPELLVQFQDESVVDDSQLPKDRFSAERLKGVDSTLKIQPAELGDSAMYLCASRPRLAGTGELFFGEGSRLTVL.

The V and J genes are TRBV7-3 and TRBJ1-1, with D unresolved. This CDR3 comprises 13 residues. Germline CDR1 and CDR2: SGHTA and FQGTGA. The V end was cut by 5 bases, the J end by 6 bases, with 13 bases between. CDR3 sequence: CASSHVRMSEAFF. The CDR3 bases are TGTGCCAGCAGCCACGTCAGGATGTCTGAAGCTTTCTTT.